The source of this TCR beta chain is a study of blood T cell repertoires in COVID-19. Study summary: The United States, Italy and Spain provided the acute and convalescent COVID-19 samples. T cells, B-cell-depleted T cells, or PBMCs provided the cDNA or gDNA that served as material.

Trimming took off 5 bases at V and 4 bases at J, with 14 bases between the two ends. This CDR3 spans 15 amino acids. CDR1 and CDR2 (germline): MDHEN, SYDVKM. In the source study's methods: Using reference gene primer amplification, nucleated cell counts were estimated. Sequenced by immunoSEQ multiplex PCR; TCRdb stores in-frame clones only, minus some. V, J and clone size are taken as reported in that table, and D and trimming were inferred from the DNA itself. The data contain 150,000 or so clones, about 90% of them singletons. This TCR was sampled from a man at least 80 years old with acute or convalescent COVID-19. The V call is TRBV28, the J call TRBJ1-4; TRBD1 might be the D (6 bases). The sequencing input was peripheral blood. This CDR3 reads CASSRMGAVNEKLFF. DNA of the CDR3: TGTGCCAGCAGTAGGATGGGGGCAGTTAATGAAAAACTGTTTTTT.